These 24 T cell receptor beta chains share one sample of origin, sequenced in a study of read filtering for tumor transcriptome and immune sequencing. This library used roughly 400 ng RNA and molecular barcoded adaptors spanning alpha/delta and beta/gamma chains. TCRdb analysed the reads with MiXCR anew, one entry per CDR3 protein. Among tens of thousands of distinct CDR3 sequences listed, around 19% were seen once. Sequences were obtained from a population of CD138-negative cells sorted from bone marrow. Receptors were obtained from a donor at least 40 years old with multiple myeloma.

The rearrangement joins TRBV29-1 to TRBJ1-1, with a possible D match to TRBD1 (5 bases). Trimming took 4 bases from V and 0 from J, leaving 9 bases between them. The germline V gene encodes CDR1 SQVTM and CDR2 ANQGSEA. This CDR3 has 13 amino acids. This CDR3 is CSVVDRMNTEAFF. The CDR3 DNA sequence: TGCAGCGTTGTTGACAGAATGAACACTGAAGCTTTCTTT. The full variable domain, with the rest looked up from reference TRBV29-1 and TRBJ1-1, is SAVISQKPSRDICQRGTSLTIQCQVDSQVTMMFWYRQQPGQSLTLIATANQGSEATYESGFVIDKFPISRPNLTFSTLTVSNMSPEDSSIYLCSVVDRMNTEAFFGQGTRLTVV.

In regard to this clonotype: The missing conserved phenylalanine or tryptophan at the end of this CDR3 makes a read error likely. This sequence joins TRBV6-5 and TRBJ2-7, with TRBD1 matching over 10 bases. V gave up 6 bases and J gave up 9 bases; unmatched junction bases: 11. The CDR3 loop spans 14 amino acids. Germline-derived CDR1 and CDR2 are MNHEY and SVGAGI. The CDR3 DNA follows: TGTGCCAGCAGACCGGACAGGGGGTACGACGGGCAGTACCTC. Residues: CASRPDRGYDGQYL.

The table lists this clonotype with many counts. J is TRBJ2-5 and V is TRBV20-1; 8 nucleotides align to TRBD2. Germline CDR1 DFQATT, CDR2 SNEGSKA (reference sequence). The CDR3 sequence is 13 residues long. The J segment lost 7 bases and the V segment lost 3 bases, leaving 7 bases of the junction unmatched. DNA for the CDR3: TGCAGTGCTAGGGGACTAGGGGAAGGGACCCAGTACTTC. This sequence encodes CSARGLGEGTQYF.

There are many counts of this clonotype. The CDR3 region is CSAGTGSVEKLFF. CDR3 DNA: TGCAGCGCCGGGACAGGAAGTGTGGAAAAACTGTTTTTT. The J gene is TRBJ1-4, the V gene TRBV29-1; 8 bases are a match to TRBD1. This CDR3 comprises 13 residues. The junction had 9 bases not matched to a gene; V was cut back by 7 bases and J by 8 bases. Germline CDR1 and CDR2: SQVTM and ANQGSEA.

For this clonotype: This likely traces to a read error, being one base from a far larger clone. The V call is TRBV18, the J call TRBJ2-1; D gene uncertain. The germline gives CDR1 KGHSH, CDR2 LQKENI. V lost 4 bases and J 10 bases, leaving 17 bases between the germline ends. The CDR3 is 14 residues long. CDR3 sequence reads: CASSRLPGSYEQFF. CDR3 coding DNA: TGTGCCAGCTCACGACTCCCTGGTTCCTACGAGCAGTTCTTC.

This clonotype was seen ten or more times. V and J are TRBV7-8 and TRBJ2-5; TRBD1 matches 10 bases. The germline CDR1 and CDR2 sequences are SGHVS and FQNEAQ. The ends lost 5 bases at V and 5 bases at J; junction bases unmatched: 8. The CDR3 length is 15 residues. The CDR3: CASSRRGTGEETQYF. Written as DNA, the CDR3 is TGTGCCAGCAGCCGCAGAGGGACAGGGGAGGAGACCCAGTACTTC.

This clonotype came up many times. The V and J genes are TRBV18 and TRBJ1-1, with a weak D call TRBD1 (5 bases). The germline V and J ends were trimmed by 0 bases and 2 bases, with 7 bases remaining between them. Germline CDR1 and CDR2: KGHSH and LQKENI. CDR3 size: 14 residues. The CDR3 region has the DNA TGTGCCAGCTCACCACCGGGACGTAACACTGAAGCTTTCTTT. This gives the protein CASSPPGRNTEAFF.

Ten or more counts support this clonotype. This chain's CDR3 is CASSPASNGANVLTF. The CDR3 region has the DNA TGTGCCAGTAGTCCCGCCTCGAATGGGGCCAACGTCCTGACTTTC. The rearrangement joins TRBV19 to TRBJ2-6; no clear D gene. The CDR3 is 15 amino acids. V lost 5 bases and J 3 bases, leaving 11 bases between the germline ends. CDR1 and CDR2 (germline): LNHDA, SQIVND (reference sequence).

This clonotype appeared many times. The CDR3 DNA sequence: TGTGCCTGGGGCCCCACAGTGCCGGGGGAAAAACTGTTTTTT. It is translated as CAWGPTVPGEKLFF. V usage is TRBV30 and J usage is TRBJ1-4; D ambiguous. CDR3 length equals 14 residues. Between the trimmed V and J ends, which lost 5 bases and 8 bases, there was a span of 18 bases. From germline, CDR1 is GTSNPN and CDR2 SVGIG (reference sequence).

In this sample, this clonotype turned up many times. The rearrangement links TRBV24-1 to TRBJ2-1; tentatively, D is TRBD2 (5 bases). The CDR3 runs to 18 residues. Trimming removed 5 bases at V and 6 bases at J, with 25 bases between. Germline CDR1 is KGHDR and CDR2 is SFDVKD. CDR3 residues: CATSAGPTMYLLGNEQFF. CDR3 nucleotide sequence: TGTGCCACCAGTGCTGGACCGACTATGTATCTTCTGGGCAATGAGCAGTTCTTC.

This clonotype has at least ten counts. This chain links TRBV6-5 with TRBJ2-7; D may match TRBD1 or TRBD2 (5 bases each). The CDR3 has 14 amino acids. Trimming stripped 5 bases from V and 4 bases from J, with 15 bases between. Per the germline V gene, CDR1 is MNHEY and CDR2 is SVGAGI. CDR3 sequence reads: CASSPTWDGYEQYF. The CDR3, as DNA: TGTGCCAGCAGTCCGACTTGGGACGGGTACGAGCAGTACTTC.

As regards this clonotype: A much larger clone lies a single base off, so this may be a read error. This chain uses TRBV11-2 with TRBJ2-7; D is perhaps TRBD2 (6 bases). Germline V gene sequence: CDR1 SGHAT, CDR2 FQNNGV. The CDR3 runs to 16 residues. The CDR3 region has the DNA TGTGCCAGCAGCCCTTCGGGACTCCCAGGCTCCTACGAGCAGTGCTTC. It translates to CASSPSGLPGSYEQCF.

This clonotype was seen at least ten times. This chain links TRBV7-2 with TRBJ2-1, with TRBD2 matching 14 bases. The trim removed 5 bases at V and 7 bases at J, leaving 10 bases unmatched. Looked up from germline, CDR1 is SGHTA and CDR2 is FQGNSA. CDR3 length: 17 amino acids. The CDR3 DNA follows: TGTGCCAGCAGCATCCGACTAGCGGGAGGGGTAAGGAATGAGCAGTTCTTC. Translating gives CASSIRLAGGVRNEQFF. Drawing the rest from reference TRBV7-2 and TRBJ2-1, the complete variable domain is GAGVSQSPSNKVTEKGKDVELRCDPISGHTALYWYRQSLGQGLEFLIYFQGNSAPDKSGLPSDRFSAERTGGSVSTLTIQRTQQEDSAVYLCASSIRLAGGVRNEQFFGPGTRLTVL.

To note about this clonotype: A much larger clonotype is one base distant, so this may be a read error. The chain recombines TRBV28 with TRBJ1-5; D unresolved. Germline V gene lookup returns CDR1 MDHEN and CDR2 SYDVKM. The CDR3 loop spans 16 amino acids. The ends were cut back, 5 bases at V and 4 bases at J, with 18 bases in the middle. The CDR3 sequence is CASSPPRVIRNQPQHF. The CDR3 DNA is TGTGCCAGCAGTCCCCCCCGAGTTATTAGGAATCAGCCCCAGCATTTT.

With respect to this clonotype: A far larger clone is a single base away, which makes a read error likely. The rearrangement uses TRBV11-2 and TRBJ2-2; D perhaps matches TRBD1 (6 bases). This CDR3 is 15 amino acids long. CDR1 and CDR2 (germline): SGHAT, FQNNGV. The CDR3 nucleotides are TGTGCCAACAGCCGGACAGCCGCGAACACCGGGGAGCTGTTTTTT. Its translation is CANSRTAANTGELFF.

This clonotype showed up many times. The chain combines TRBV7-4 with TRBJ2-7; D is perhaps TRBD2 (5 bases). V was cut by 9 bases and J by 0 bases, with 15 bases left in between. From germline, CDR1 is SGHVT and CDR2 SQSDAQ. The CDR3 is 14 amino acids. For the CDR3, the DNA is TGTGCCAGATTTCCGAGCGGATCCTCCTACGAGCAGTACTTC. This sequence encodes CARFPSGSSYEQYF.

The table lists this clonotype with many counts. The V call is TRBV2, the J call TRBJ2-1, with 9 bases aligning to TRBD1. Germline V gene sequence: CDR1 SNHLY, CDR2 FYNNEI. The trim removed 4 bases at V and 5 bases at J, leaving 6 bases unmatched. The CDR3 totals 15 residues. CDR3 sequence (DNA): TGTGCCAGCAGTGTAAGACAGGGGGTCAACAATGAGCAGTTCTTC. This gives the protein CASSVRQGVNNEQFF.

This clonotype was counted a few times. This chain uses TRBV5-1 with TRBJ2-1; TRBD1 is a possible D gene (6 bases). Germline V gene sequence: CDR1 SGHRS, CDR2 YFSETQ. The CDR3 is made up of 13 amino acids. Trimming removed 7 bases from V and 6 bases from J, with 14 bases in between. The chain's CDR3 is CASYRERRNEQFF. The CDR3 nucleotides are TGCGCCAGCTACAGGGAGAGACGCAATGAGCAGTTCTTC.

V is TRBV28 and J is TRBJ2-1; 7 positions agree with TRBD1. The J segment lost 6 bases and the V segment lost 4 bases, leaving 12 bases of the junction unmatched. The CDR3 runs 16 residues. Germline V gene data show CDR1 as MDHEN and CDR2 as SYDVKM. CDR3: CASSSRSDRRSNEQFF. Written as DNA, the CDR3 is TGTGCCAGCAGTTCAAGGTCGGACAGGAGATCCAATGAGCAGTTCTTC.

The sample holds many counts of this clonotype. This chain links TRBV7-8 with TRBJ2-3; the match to TRBD2 covers 13 bases. Germline V gene lookup returns CDR1 SGHVS and CDR2 FQNEAQ. With V trimmed by 6 bases and J by 2 bases, 11 bases remained unmatched. The CDR3 has 18 amino acids. CDR3 sequence: CASRRTSGGALLTDTQYF. In DNA form, the CDR3 reads TGTGCCAGCAGGCGTACTAGCGGGGGGGCCCTACTCACAGATACGCAGTATTTT.

This clonotype has only a few counts. The chain has TRBV20-1 and TRBJ2-5; possibly TRBD1 for D (6 bases). Germline CDR1 is DFQATT and CDR2 is SNEGSKA (reference sequence). CDR3 length equals 12 residues. The V end was cut by 4 bases, the J end by 3 bases, with 9 bases between. DNA of the CDR3: TGCAGTGCTACTACAGGGAAAGAGACCCAGTACTTC. Its protein is CSATTGKETQYF.

This clonotype came up many times. V gene TRBV7-9 combines with J gene TRBJ2-6; D gene uncertain. Trimming shortened V by 1 base and J by 1 base, and 5 bases separated the two germline ends. This CDR3 has 15 amino acids. Germline V gene data show CDR1 as SEHNR and CDR2 as FQNEAQ (reference sequence). CDR3 loop: CASSLGASGANVLTF. The CDR3 nucleotides are TGTGCCAGCAGCTTAGGTGCATCTGGGGCCAACGTCCTGACTTTC.

With respect to this clonotype: No conserved phenylalanine or tryptophan ends this CDR3, so it is likely a read error. The chain's CDR3 is CSAPDRTGTSGRARETQYL. CDR3 nucleotides: TGCAGTGCTCCAGACAGGACCGGGACTAGCGGGAGGGCGAGGGAGACCCAGTACCTC. This chain links TRBV20-1 with TRBJ2-5; 16 bases agree with TRBD2. The germline V gene encodes CDR1 DFQATT and CDR2 SNEGSKA (reference sequence). V dropped 5 bases and J dropped 5; count of bases not matched to a gene: 17. The CDR3 has 19 residues.

This clonotype occurred many times. At one of its ends the junction is not consistent with the germline gene, which may arise from a read error. This chain connects TRBV7-7 to TRBJ2-1; no reliable D call. Germline loops: CDR1 SSHAT, CDR2 FNYEAQ (reference sequence). This CDR3 is built from 13 residues. In nucleotides, the CDR3 is TGTGCTAGCAGCTTAGAGGAAGTTAGTGAGCAGTTCTTC. It encodes CASSLEEVSEQFF.